This is a list of T cell receptor beta chains from one sample in a study of T cell responses to AZD1222 COVID-19 vaccine. TCRdb's copy holds only in-frame clones and misses some; the assay was immunoSEQ multiplex PCR. The sample carries some 110,000 clones, 84% recorded once. Sequencing used peripheral blood, obtained on day 0 of AZD1222 vaccination. Source of these receptors: an adult in good health. Each CDR3 is given with its conserved first and last residue. Each record gives: CDR3 DNA, CDR3 protein, J gene, clone size, D gene, CDR3 length, V gene. The D gene is left open where the match is weak. Some rows have no size entry. The others give once, few or many, or a class for an expanded clone.

TGTGCCAGCAGCCCTCTCGGGGGAGGTGTACAAGAGACCCAGTACTTC | CASSPLGGGVQETQYF | TRBJ2-5 | NA | NA | 16 | TRBV7-9
TGTGCCAGCAGCTCCACCGGGTATGGCTACACCTTC | CASSSTGYGYTF | TRBJ1-2 | NA | NA | 12 | TRBV7-2
TGTGCCGTACAGACATCTAATGAAAAACTGTTTTTT | CAVQTSNEKLFF | TRBJ1-4 | NA | NA | 12 | TRBV6-6
TGCGCCAGCAGCTGGGGGGTGGGGAACACTGAAGCTTTCTTT | CASSWGVGNTEAFF | TRBJ1-1 | NA | NA | 14 | TRBV5-1
TGTGCCAGCAGTTCAGGGAAACATTGGGACACTGAAGCTTTCTTT | CASSSGKHWDTEAFF | TRBJ1-1 | NA | NA | 15 | TRBV7-9
TGTGCCAGCAAGGACAGGGAAAATTCACCCCTCCACTTT | CASKDRENSPLHF | TRBJ1-6 | NA | TRBD1 | 13 | TRBV25-1
TGTGCCAGCAGGCCAGACAGGGGTGGCGATCGCTACACCTTC | CASRPDRGGDRYTF | TRBJ1-2 | NA | TRBD1 | 14 | TRBV2
TGTGCCAGCAGCCCGCAGGGCTATGCAATAGGCTACACCTTC | CASSPQGYAIGYTF | TRBJ1-2 | once | NA | 14 | TRBV7-2
TGTGCCTGGAGGGGAGGGGGGTCGCGCTACGAGCAGTACTTC | CAWRGGGSRYEQYF | TRBJ2-7 | NA | NA | 14 | TRBV30
TGCGCCAGCAGCCCTAGCGGGGATTCCTACGAGCAGTACTTC | CASSPSGDSYEQYF | TRBJ2-7 | NA | TRBD2 | 14 | TRBV5-1
TGTGCCAGCAGCTTAGGAAGCGGGAGGGATTACAATGAGCAGTTCTTC | CASSLGSGRDYNEQFF | TRBJ2-1 | NA | TRBD2 | 16 | TRBV7-3
TGTGCCAGCAGCCCGGGGCGGGACAGGGGGCCTGAGCAGTTCTTC | CASSPGRDRGPEQFF | TRBJ2-1 | NA | TRBD1 | 15 | TRBV28
TGTGCCAGCAGCTTAGGTACCGGGGAGCTGTTTTTT | CASSLGTGELFF | TRBJ2-2 | NA | NA | 12 | TRBV7-2
TGTGCCAGCAGTTTTAAGGCACCCCTCCACTTT | CASSFKAPLHF | TRBJ1-6 | NA | NA | 11 | TRBV28
TGTGCCAGCAGTGTGACAAGGCAGGGGAACTATGGCTACACCTTC | CASSVTRQGNYGYTF | TRBJ1-2 | NA | NA | 15 | TRBV28
TGTGCCAGCAGCTTACAGTCGGGGACGGGTGAAAAACTGTTTTTT | CASSLQSGTGEKLFF | TRBJ1-4 | NA | NA | 15 | TRBV7-8
TGTGCCAGCAGCCTATCACAGGGGGCTACCTACGAGCAGTACTTC | CASSLSQGATYEQYF | TRBJ2-7 | NA | TRBD1 | 15 | TRBV11-2
TGTGCCAGCAGCCAAGATATGGCAGGGTCGGACGGAAACACCATATATTTT | CASSQDMAGSDGNTIYF | TRBJ1-3 | NA | NA | 17 | TRBV4-2
TGTGCCAGCAGCCACCCCTTAAACTATGGCTACACCTTC | CASSHPLNYGYTF | TRBJ1-2 | NA | NA | 13 | TRBV3-1/TRBV3-2
TGTGCCGGGAGACTTGCCCGGGGAAAACTGTTTTTT | CAGRLARGKLFF | TRBJ1-4 | NA | NA | 12 | TRBV30
TGTGCCAGCAGCCACCTCGGAGGTCACAGGGCGAATTCACCCCTCCACTTT | CASSHLGGHRANSPLHF | TRBJ1-6 | NA | NA | 17 | TRBV4-2
TGTGCCAGCAGCTTCGCGTCAGGGTATGATTATTCGCCCCAGCATTTT | CASSFASGYDYSPQHF | TRBJ1-5 | NA | NA | 16 | TRBV7-9
TGTGCCAGCAGTATCCTTAGCGGGGCGAACACCGGGGAGCTGTTTTTT | CASSILSGANTGELFF | TRBJ2-2 | few | TRBD2 | 16 | TRBV28
TGTGCCAGCTCACCCTCGTTGGGGCCTGGCGGAAACACCATATATTTT | CASSPSLGPGGNTIYF | TRBJ1-3 | NA | NA | 16 | TRBV18
TGCAGCGCCGCGTCCACCGGGAGAAACAATGAGCAGTTCTTC | CSAASTGRNNEQFF | TRBJ2-1 | few | NA | 14 | TRBV29-1
TGTGCCACCAGCAGACCCATCTTCACGGGGGGCGTCGCAGATACGCAGTATTTT | CATSRPIFTGGVADTQYF | TRBJ2-3 | once | NA | 18 | TRBV15
TGTGCCAGCAGTGAAGTGGGGAACTGGGGAAACACCATATATTTT | CASSEVGNWGNTIYF | TRBJ1-3 | NA | NA | 15 | TRBV6-1
TGTGCCAGCAGGCTAAGCGGGAGGGAGCAGTTCTTC | CASRLSGREQFF | TRBJ2-1 | NA | TRBD2 | 12 | TRBV28
TGTGCCAGCAGCTTGAGGGCTAGCGGGAGGGGAGGGGACATTCAGTACTTC | CASSLRASGRGGDIQYF | TRBJ2-4 | NA | TRBD2 | 17 | TRBV5-4
TGTGCCACCAGCAGAGAGTCCCACCGCAATGAGCAGTTCTTC | CATSRESHRNEQFF | TRBJ2-1 | NA | NA | 14 | TRBV15
TGTGCCAGCAGTTTTTCTGGCAGGGGGAACTACAATGAGCAGTTCTTC | CASSFSGRGNYNEQFF | TRBJ2-1 | NA | TRBD1 | 16 | TRBV28
TGTGCCAGTAGTATAATTGGGTGGACAGAACCCTACGAGCAGTACTTC | CASSIIGWTEPYEQYF | TRBJ2-7 | once | NA | 16 | TRBV19
TGTGCCAGCAGCCAAGGACAGGAATATGGCTACACCTTC | CASSQGQEYGYTF | TRBJ1-2 | NA | TRBD1 | 13 | TRBV5-5
TGTGCCAGCAGCCAAGGAGACGTGGAGACCCAGTACTTC | CASSQGDVETQYF | TRBJ2-5 | NA | NA | 13 | TRBV4-2
TGTGCCAGCAGCCCGACCACCAATCAGCCCCAGCATTTT | CASSPTTNQPQHF | TRBJ1-5 | NA | NA | 13 | TRBV6-2/TRBV6-3
TGTGCCAGCAGTAGGCAGGGGGGCACAGATACGCAGTATTTT | CASSRQGGTDTQYF | TRBJ2-3 | NA | TRBD1 | 14 | TRBV2
TGTGCCAGCAGCTTAGCGGGGCGGGCGGGTGAGCAGTTCTTC | CASSLAGRAGEQFF | TRBJ2-1 | NA | NA | 14 | TRBV11-3